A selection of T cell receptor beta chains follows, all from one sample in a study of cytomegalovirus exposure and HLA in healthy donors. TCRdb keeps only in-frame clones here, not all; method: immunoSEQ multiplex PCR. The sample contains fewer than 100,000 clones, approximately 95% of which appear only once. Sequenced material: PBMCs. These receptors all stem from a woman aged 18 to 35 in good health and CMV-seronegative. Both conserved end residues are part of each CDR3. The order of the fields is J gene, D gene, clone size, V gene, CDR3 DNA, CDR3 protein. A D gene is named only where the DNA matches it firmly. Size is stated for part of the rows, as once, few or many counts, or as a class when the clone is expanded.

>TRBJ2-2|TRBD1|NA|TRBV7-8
TGTGCCAGCAGCTTTTCGTCCTCTACGGGACAGGGGTACACCGGGGAGCTGTTTTTT
CASSFSSSTGQGYTGELFF
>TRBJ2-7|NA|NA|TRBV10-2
TGCGCCAGCAGTGAGTCCACGGAGCCCTACGAGCAGTACTTC
CASSESTEPYEQYF
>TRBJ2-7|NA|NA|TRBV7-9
TGTGCCAGCAGCTTAAGCACAGCCTTTGCCTACGAGCAGTACTTC
CASSLSTAFAYEQYF
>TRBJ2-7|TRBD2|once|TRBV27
TGTGCCAGCAGTTTGGTACGCAAACTAGCGGAGGGAGAGCAGTACTTC
CASSLVRKLAEGEQYF
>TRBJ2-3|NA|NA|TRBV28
TGTGCCAGCAGCCAGCGAACCGGACAGACCGGAGATACGCAGTATTTT
CASSQRTGQTGDTQYF
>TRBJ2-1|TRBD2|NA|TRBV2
TGTGCCAGCATTAGGGGACTAGGAGGTGTCGGTGAGCAGTTCTTC
CASIRGLGGVGEQFF
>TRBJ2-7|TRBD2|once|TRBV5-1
TGCGCCAGCAGCTTGACTAGCGGGAGGTCCTACGAGCAGTACTTC
CASSLTSGRSYEQYF
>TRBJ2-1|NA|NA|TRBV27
TGTGCCAGCAGGAACGGGAGAGGTGAGCAGTTCTTC
CASRNGRGEQFF
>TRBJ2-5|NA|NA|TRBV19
TGTGCCAGTAGTCCCCAGGATGGGCCCGCGGAGACCCAGTACTTC
CASSPQDGPAETQYF
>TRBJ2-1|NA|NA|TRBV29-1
TGCAGCGTTGTAGCGCAAGTCTACAATGAGCAGTTCTTC
CSVVAQVYNEQFF
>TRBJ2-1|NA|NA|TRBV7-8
TGTGCCAGCAGCAGTGTCGGGGCCTACAATGAGCAGTTCTTC
CASSSVGAYNEQFF
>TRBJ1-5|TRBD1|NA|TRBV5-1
TGCGCCAGCAGCTTGGAGGGACAGGGGAATCAGCCCCAGCATTTT
CASSLEGQGNQPQHF
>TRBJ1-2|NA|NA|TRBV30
TGTGCCTGGAGTGTACTTAGCCAGAGCCTAAGTGTGGATGGCTACACCTTC
CAWSVLSQSLSVDGYTF
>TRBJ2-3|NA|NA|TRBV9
TGTGCCAGCAGCAAACCGGGACTTAGCACAGATACGCAGTATTTT
CASSKPGLSTDTQYF
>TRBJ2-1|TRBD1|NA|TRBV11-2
TGTGCCAGCAACAGACAGGGGGAAGGGCGTGAGCAGTTCTTC
CASNRQGEGREQFF
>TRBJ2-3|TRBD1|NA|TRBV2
TGTGCCAGCAGGGCAGGACAGGAAAATTCAGATACGCAGTATTTT
CASRAGQENSDTQYF
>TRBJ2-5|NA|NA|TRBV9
TGTGCCAGCAGCGTAGGGGCGACGGTCCAAGAGACCCAGTACTTC
CASSVGATVQETQYF
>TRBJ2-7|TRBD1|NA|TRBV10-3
TGTGCCATCAGCAATCCAACAGGGGGCGAGCAGTACTTC
CAISNPTGGEQYF